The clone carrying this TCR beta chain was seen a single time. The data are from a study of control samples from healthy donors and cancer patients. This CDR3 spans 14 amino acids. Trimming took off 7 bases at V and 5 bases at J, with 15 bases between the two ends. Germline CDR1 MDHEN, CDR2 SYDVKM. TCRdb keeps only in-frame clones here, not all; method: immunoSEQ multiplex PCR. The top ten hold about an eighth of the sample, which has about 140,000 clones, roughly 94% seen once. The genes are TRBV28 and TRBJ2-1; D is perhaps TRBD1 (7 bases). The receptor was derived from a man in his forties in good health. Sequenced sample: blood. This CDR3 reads CASTSRGAHNEQFF. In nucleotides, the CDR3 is TGTGCCAGCACCTCCAGGGGGGCACACAATGAGCAGTTCTTC.